This T cell receptor (beta chain) was found in a study of neoadjuvant anti-PD-1 for oral cavity cancer. The data were produced by immunoSEQ multiplex PCR, yet TCRdb's version contains in-frame clones alone and is incomplete. The sample lists 15,000 or so clones; over 60% were seen once. Here the sequenced sample was PBMCs, taken before nivolumab (anti-PD-1) treatment. The TCR originated in a person aged 35-79 years with oral cavity squamous cell carcinoma.

CDR3 in amino acids: CASSIALRAGYYGYTF. CDR3 nucleotide sequence: TGTGCCAGTAGTATAGCTTTAAGGGCAGGATATTATGGCTACACCTTC. The rearrangement links TRBV19 to TRBJ1-2; D is unresolved. This CDR3 is 16 amino acids long. The germline V gene encodes CDR1 LNHDA and CDR2 SQIVND (reference sequence). The V gene lost 1 base and the J gene lost 5 bases, with 17 bases spanning the gap. Supplemented by reference TRBV19 and TRBJ1-2, the full variable domain reads DGGITQSPKYLFRKEGQNVTLSCEQNLNHDAMYWYRQDPGQGLRLIYYSQIVNDFQKGDIAEGYSVSREKKESFPLTVTSAQKNPTAFYLCASSIALRAGYYGYTFGSGTRLTVV.